This T cell receptor beta chain was sequenced for a study of early T cells in non-severe SARS-CoV-2 infection. The wider study: Sequencing used unsorted whole-blood bulk RNA, so chains lack pairing. Study-level results: In VDJdb matching, anti-spike CD8 responses were favored while private and CD4 specificities went missing.

Germline CDR1 SGHTA, CDR2 FQGTGA. Trimming took off 2 bases at V and 6 bases at J, with 5 bases between the two ends. The CDR3 spans 12 residues. This clonotype was seen only a few times. The antigen remains unidentified. The TCR library protocol attached unique molecular identifiers to the individual cDNA molecules. One entry per CDR3 protein, called by TCRdb with MiXCR from the 5' RACE reads. The sample has roughly 55,000 distinct CDR3 sequences; 11% are singletons. The J gene is TRBJ2-1, the V gene TRBV7-3; D unclear. Sequencing was performed on whole blood. The TCR was taken from an adult who was a healthcare worker with PCR-confirmed SARS-CoV-2 infection or an uninfected control (not recorded which). As DNA, the CDR3 is TGTGCCAGCAGCTTAGACTTCAATGAGCAGTTCTTC. Residues: CASSLDFNEQFF.